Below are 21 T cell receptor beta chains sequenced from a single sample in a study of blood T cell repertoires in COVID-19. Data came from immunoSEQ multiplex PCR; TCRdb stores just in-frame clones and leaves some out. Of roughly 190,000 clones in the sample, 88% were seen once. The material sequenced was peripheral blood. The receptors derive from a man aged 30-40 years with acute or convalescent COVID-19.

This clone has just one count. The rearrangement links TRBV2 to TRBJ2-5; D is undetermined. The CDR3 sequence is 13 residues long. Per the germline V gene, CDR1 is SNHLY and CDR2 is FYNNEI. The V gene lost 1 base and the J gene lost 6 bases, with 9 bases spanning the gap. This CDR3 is CASSEGKRKTQYF. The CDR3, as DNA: TGTGCCAGCAGTGAAGGGAAGCGAAAGACCCAGTACTTC.

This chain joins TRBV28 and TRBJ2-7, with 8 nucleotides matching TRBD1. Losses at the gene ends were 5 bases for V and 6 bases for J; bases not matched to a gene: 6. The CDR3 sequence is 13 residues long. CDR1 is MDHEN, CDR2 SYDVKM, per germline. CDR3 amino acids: CASSPGTGPEQYF. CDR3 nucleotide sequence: TGTGCCAGCAGTCCCGGGACAGGACCCGAGCAGTACTTC.

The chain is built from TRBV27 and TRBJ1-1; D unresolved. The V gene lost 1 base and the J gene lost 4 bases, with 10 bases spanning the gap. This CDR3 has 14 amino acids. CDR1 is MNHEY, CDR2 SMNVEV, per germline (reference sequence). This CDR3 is CASSLYTGSTEAFF. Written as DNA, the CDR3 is TGTGCCAGCAGTTTATATACCGGGAGCACTGAAGCTTTCTTT.

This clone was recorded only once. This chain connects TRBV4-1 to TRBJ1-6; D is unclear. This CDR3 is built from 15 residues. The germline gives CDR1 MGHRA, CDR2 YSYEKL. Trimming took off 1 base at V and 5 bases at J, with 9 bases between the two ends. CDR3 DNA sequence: TGCGCCAGCAGCCAAGTTTCCGGGGATAATTCACCCCTCCACTTT. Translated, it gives CASSQVSGDNSPLHF.

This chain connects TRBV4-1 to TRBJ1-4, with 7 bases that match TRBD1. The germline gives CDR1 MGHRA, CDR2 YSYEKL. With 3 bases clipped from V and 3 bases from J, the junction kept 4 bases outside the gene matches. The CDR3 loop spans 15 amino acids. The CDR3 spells CASSQTGTANEKLFF. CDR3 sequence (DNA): TGCGCCAGCAGCCAGACAGGGACCGCTAATGAAAAACTGTTTTTT.

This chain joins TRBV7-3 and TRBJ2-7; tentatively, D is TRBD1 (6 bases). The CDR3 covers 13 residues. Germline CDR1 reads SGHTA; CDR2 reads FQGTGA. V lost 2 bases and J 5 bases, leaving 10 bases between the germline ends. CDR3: CASSLRRTDEQYF. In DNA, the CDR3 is TGTGCCAGCAGCTTACGCCGGACAGACGAGCAGTACTTC.

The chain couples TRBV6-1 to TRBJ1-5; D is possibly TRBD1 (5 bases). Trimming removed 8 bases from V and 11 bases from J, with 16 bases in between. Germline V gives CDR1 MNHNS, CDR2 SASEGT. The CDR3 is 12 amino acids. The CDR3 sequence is CASSETVRAQHF. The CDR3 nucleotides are TGTGCCAGCTCTGAGACAGTCAGGGCCCAGCATTTT.

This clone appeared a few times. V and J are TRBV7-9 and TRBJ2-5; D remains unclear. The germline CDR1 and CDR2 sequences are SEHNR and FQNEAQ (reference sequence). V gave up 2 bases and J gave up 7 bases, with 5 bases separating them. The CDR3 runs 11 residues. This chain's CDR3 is CASSLSGTQYF. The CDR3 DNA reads TGTGCCAGCAGCTTATCGGGGACCCAGTACTTC.

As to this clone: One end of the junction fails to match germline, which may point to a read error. CDR3 DNA sequence: TGTGCTAGCAGCCCGGGGGGTGCTGGAAACACCATATATTTT. Protein: CASSPGGAGNTIYF. J is TRBJ1-3 and V is TRBV7-7; D possibly corresponds to TRBD1 (5 bases). This CDR3 is 14 amino acids long. CDR1 SSHAT and CDR2 FNYEAQ come from the germline V gene (reference sequence). Full variable domain (missing parts from reference TRBV7-7 and TRBJ1-3): GAGVSQSPRYKVTKRGQDVTLRCDPISSHATLYWYQQALGQGPEFLTYFNYEAQPDKSGLPSDRFSAERPEGSISTLTIQRTEQRDSAMYRCASSPGGAGNTIYFGEGSWLTVV.

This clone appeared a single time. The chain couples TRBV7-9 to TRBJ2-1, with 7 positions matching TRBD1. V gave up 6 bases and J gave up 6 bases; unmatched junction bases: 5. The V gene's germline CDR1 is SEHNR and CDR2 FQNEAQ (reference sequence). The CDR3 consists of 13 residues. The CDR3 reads CASRHDRVNEQFF. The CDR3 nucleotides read TGTGCCAGCAGGCATGACAGGGTCAATGAGCAGTTCTTC.

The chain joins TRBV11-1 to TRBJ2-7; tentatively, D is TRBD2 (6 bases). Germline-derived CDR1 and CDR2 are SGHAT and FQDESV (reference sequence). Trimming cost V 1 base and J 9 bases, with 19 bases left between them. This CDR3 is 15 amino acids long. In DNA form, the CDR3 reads TGTGCCAGCAGCTTAGACGCGGGGTCTCCTACGGGGCAGTACTTC. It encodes CASSLDAGSPTGQYF.

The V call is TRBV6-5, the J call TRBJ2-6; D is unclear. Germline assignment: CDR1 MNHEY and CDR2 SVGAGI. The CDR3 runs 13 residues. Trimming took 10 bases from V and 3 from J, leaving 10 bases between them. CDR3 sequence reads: CATESRGANVLTF. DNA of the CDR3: TGTGCCACCGAGTCGCGTGGGGCCAACGTCCTGACTTTC.

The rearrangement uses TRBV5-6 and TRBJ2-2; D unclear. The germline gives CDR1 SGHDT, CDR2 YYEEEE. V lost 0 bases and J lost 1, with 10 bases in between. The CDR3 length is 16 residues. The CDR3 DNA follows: TGTGCCAGCAGCTTGGATATAGGAGTGAACACCGGGGAGCTGTTTTTT. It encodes CASSLDIGVNTGELFF.

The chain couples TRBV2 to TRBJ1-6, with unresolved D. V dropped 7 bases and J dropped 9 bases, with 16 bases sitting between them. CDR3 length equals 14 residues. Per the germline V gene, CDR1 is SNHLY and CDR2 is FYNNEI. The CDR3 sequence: CASIVDGGSSPLHF. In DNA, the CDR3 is TGTGCCAGCATCGTGGACGGAGGTAGTTCACCCCTCCACTTT.

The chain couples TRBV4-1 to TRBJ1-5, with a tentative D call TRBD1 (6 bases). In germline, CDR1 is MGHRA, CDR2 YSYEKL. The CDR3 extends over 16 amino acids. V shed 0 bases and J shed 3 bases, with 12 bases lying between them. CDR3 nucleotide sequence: TGCGCCAGCAGCCAAGATGCGACAGGCCTCAATCAGCCCCAGCATTTT. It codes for CASSQDATGLNQPQHF.

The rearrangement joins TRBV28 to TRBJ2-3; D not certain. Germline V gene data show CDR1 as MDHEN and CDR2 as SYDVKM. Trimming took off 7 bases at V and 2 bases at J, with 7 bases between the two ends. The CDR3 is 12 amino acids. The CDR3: CASNDNTDTQYF. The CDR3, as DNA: TGTGCCAGCAATGACAACACAGATACGCAGTATTTT.

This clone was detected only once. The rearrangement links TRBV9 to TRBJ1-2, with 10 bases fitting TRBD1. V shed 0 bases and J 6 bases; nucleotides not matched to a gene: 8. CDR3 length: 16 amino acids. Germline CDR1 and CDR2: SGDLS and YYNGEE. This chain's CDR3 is CASSVGGTGALNGYTF. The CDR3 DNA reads TGTGCCAGCAGCGTAGGGGGGACAGGGGCGCTCAATGGCTACACCTTC.

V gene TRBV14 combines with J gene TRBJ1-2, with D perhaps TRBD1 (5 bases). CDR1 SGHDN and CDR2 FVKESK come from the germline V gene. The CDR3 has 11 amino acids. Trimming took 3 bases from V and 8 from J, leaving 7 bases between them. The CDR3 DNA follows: TGTGCCAGCAGCCACGGGGGGGGCTACACCTTC. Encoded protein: CASSHGGGYTF.

In DNA form, the CDR3 reads TGTGCCAGCAGTTTGCGGAGGGGCTCCTACAATGAGCAGTTCTTC. Encoded protein: CASSLRRGSYNEQFF. The rearrangement links TRBV6-5 to TRBJ2-1; possible D gene TRBD2, 6 bases. This CDR3 is built from 15 residues. Trimming took 4 bases from V and 0 from J, leaving 10 bases between them. Germline V CDR1 and CDR2: MNHEY, SVGAGI.

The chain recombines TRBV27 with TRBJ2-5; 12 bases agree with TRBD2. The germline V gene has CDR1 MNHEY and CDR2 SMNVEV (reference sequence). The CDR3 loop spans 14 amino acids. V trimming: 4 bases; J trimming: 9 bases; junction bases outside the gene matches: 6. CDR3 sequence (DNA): TGTGCCAGCAGTTCCGGACTAGCGGGAAGGTCCCAGTACTTC. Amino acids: CASSSGLAGRSQYF.

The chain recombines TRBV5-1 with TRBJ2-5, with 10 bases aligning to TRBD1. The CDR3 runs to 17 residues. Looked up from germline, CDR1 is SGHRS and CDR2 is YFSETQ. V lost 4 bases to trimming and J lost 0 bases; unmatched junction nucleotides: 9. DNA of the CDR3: TGCGCCAGCAGCGTTGGGTGGGGGACAGGGGACCAAGAGACCCAGTACTTC. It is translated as CASSVGWGTGDQETQYF.